The entry below describes one T cell receptor beta chain. The target antigen is unknown. Each sample contributed 85,000 to 100,000 TCR templates to the assay. The data were produced by immunoSEQ multiplex PCR, yet TCRdb's version contains in-frame clones alone and is incomplete. This table holds 100,000 or so clones, more than 90% found once. The record originates from a study of siplizumab effects on memory and regulatory T cells. Regarding the study as a whole: Siplizumab significantly lowered the alloreactive sequences that could be traced to unstimulated CD4+ memory cells. Naive T cells, seemingly more diverse than memory cells, seemed major alloresponse contributors. For mappable alloreactive CD4+ clones, the mean Treg-derived fraction was around 66% with siplizumab and approximately 27% in controls.

Looked up from germline, CDR1 is SGHVS and CDR2 is FQNEAQ. The CDR3 contains 14 residues. Trimming removed 3 bases from V and 4 bases from J; junction bases left unmatched: 2. Sequencing was carried out using CD4+ T cells sorted from blood. The V and J genes are TRBV7-8 and TRBJ2-5; 10 bases are shared with TRBD2. The TCR comes from a human donor in good health. The CDR3 DNA sequence: TGTGCCAGCAGCTTTAGCGGGGGGTTAGAGACCCAGTACTTC. The encoded protein is CASSFSGGLETQYF. The full variable domain, its missing parts supplied by reference TRBV7-8 and TRBJ2-5, is GAGVSQSPRYKVAKRGQDVALRCDPISGHVSLFWYQQALGQGPEFLTYFQNEAQLDKSGLPSDRFFAERPEGSVSTLKIQRTQQEDSAVYLCASSFSGGLETQYFGPGTRLLVL.